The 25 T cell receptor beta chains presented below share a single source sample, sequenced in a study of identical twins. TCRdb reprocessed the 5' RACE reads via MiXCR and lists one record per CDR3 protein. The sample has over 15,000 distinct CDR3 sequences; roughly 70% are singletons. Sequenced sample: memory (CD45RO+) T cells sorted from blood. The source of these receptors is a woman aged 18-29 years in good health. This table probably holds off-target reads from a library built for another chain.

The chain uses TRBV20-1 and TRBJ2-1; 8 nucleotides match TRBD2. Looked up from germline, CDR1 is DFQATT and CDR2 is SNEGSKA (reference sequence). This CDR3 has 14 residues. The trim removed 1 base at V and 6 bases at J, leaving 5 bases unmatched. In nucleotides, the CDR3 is TGCAGTGCTAGAGCCCGGGAGGGAATCAATGAGCAGTTCTTC. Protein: CSARAREGINEQFF.

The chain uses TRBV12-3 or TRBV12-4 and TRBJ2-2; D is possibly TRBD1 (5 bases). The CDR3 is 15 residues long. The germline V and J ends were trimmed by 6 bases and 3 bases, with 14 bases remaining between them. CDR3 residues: CASRPGWSDTGELFF. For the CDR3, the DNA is TGTGCCAGCAGGCCAGGGTGGTCGGACACCGGGGAGCTGTTTTTT.

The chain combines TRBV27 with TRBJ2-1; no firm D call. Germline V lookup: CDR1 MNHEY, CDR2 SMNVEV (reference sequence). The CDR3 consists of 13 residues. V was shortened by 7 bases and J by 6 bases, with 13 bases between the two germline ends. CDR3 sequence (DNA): TGTGCCAGCACCCCTAGTTGGTCCAATGAGCAGTTCTTC. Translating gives CASTPSWSNEQFF.

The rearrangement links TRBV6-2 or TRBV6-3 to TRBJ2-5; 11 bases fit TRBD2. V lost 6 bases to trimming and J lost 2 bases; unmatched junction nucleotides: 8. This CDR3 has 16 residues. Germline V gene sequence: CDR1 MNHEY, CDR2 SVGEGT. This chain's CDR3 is CASSSGLAASQETQYF. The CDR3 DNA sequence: TGTGCCAGCAGCTCGGGACTAGCGGCCTCTCAAGAGACCCAGTACTTC.

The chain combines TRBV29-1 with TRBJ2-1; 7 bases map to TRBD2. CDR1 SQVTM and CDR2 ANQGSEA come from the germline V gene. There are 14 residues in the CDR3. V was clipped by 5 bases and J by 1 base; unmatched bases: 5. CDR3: CSVRTSRSYNEQFF. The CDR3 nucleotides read TGCAGCGTTAGGACTAGTCGGTCCTACAATGAGCAGTTCTTC.

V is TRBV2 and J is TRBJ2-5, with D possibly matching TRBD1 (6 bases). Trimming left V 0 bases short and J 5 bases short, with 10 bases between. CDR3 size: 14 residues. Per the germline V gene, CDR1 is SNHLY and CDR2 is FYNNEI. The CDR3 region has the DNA TGTGCCAGCAGTGAAGCGGCCCAGGGGGAGACCCAGTACTTC. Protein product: CASSEAAQGETQYF.

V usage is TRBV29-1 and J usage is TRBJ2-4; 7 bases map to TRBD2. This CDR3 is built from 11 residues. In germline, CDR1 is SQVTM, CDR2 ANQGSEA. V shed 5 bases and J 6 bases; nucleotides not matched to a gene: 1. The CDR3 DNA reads TGCAGCGTTTGCGGGGGAAACATTCAGTACTTC. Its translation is CSVCGGNIQYF.

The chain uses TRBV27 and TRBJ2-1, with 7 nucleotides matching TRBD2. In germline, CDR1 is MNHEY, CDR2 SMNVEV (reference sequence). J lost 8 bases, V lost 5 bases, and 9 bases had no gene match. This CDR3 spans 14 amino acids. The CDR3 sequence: CASSPLTTSDEQFF. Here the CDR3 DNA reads TGTGCCAGCAGTCCTCTCACTACTAGCGATGAGCAGTTCTTC.

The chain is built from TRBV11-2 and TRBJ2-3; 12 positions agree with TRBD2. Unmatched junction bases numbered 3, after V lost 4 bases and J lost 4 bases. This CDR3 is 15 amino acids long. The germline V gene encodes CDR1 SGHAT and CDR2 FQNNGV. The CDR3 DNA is TGTGCCAGCAGCTCACTAGCGGGAGGACCAGATACGCAGTATTTT. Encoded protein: CASSSLAGGPDTQYF.

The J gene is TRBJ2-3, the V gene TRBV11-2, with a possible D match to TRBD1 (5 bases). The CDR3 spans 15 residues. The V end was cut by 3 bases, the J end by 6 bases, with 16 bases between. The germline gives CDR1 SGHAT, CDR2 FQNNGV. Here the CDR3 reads CASSFDRTHSDTQYF. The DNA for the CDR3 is TGTGCCAGCAGCTTTGACAGAACCCACTCGGATACGCAGTATTTT.

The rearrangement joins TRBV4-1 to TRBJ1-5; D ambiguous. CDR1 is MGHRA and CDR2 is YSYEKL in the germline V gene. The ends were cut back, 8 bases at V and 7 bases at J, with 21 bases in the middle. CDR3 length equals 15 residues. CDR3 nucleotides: TGCGCCAGCGCCGATAGCCAGCGCTACAACCAGCCCCAGCATTTT. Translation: CASADSQRYNQPQHF.

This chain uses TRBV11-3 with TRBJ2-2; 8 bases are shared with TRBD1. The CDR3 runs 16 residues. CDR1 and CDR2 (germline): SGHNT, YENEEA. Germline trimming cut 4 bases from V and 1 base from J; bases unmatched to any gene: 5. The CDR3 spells CASSSGQGGNTGELFF. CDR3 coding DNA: TGTGCCAGCAGCTCCGGACAGGGCGGGAACACCGGGGAGCTGTTTTTT.

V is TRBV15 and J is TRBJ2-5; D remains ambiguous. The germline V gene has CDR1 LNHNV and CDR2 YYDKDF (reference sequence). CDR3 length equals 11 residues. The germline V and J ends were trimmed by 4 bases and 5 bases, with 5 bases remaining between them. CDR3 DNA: TGTGCCACCAGCAATGAGGAGACCCAGTACTTC. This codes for CATSNEETQYF.

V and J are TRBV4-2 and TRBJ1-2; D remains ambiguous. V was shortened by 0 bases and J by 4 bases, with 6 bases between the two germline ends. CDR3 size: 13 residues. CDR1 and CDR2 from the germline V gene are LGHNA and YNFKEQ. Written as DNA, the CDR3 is TGTGCCAGCAGCCAAGACGGATTCTATGGCTACACCTTC. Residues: CASSQDGFYGYTF.

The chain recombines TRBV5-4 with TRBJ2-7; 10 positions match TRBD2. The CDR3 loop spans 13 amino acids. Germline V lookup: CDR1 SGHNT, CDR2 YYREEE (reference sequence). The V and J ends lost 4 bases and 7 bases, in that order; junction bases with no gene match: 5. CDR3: CASSLGLAREQYF. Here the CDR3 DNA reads TGTGCCAGCAGCCTGGGACTAGCGCGGGAGCAGTACTTC.

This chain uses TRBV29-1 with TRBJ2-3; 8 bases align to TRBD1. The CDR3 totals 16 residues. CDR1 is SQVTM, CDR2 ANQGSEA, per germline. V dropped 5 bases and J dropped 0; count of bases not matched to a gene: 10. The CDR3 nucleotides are TGCAGCGTTAAGGATTTGACAGGGGATAGCACAGATACGCAGTATTTT. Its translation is CSVKDLTGDSTDTQYF.

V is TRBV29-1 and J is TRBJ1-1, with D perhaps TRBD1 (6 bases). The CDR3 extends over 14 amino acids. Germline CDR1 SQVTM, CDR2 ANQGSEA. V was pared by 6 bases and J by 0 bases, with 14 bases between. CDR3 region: CSVIGTTMNTEAFF. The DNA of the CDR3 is TGCAGCGTCATCGGGACAACCATGAACACTGAAGCTTTCTTT.

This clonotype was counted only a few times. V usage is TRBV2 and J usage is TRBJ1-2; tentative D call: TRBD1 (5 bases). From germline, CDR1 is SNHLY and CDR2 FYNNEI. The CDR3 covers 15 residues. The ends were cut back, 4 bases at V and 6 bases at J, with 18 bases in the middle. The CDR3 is CASSVSGGRTDGYTF. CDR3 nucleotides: TGTGCCAGCAGTGTTTCCGGGGGAAGGACCGATGGCTACACCTTC.

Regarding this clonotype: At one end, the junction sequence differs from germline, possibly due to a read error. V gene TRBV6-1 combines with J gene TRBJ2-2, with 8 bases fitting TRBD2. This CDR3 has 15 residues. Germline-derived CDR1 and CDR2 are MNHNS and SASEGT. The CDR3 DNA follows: TGTGCCAGCAGTCAAGCGGGAGCGAACACCGGGGAGCTGTTTTTT. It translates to CASSQAGANTGELFF.

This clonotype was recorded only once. The CDR3 reads CSARTHGFISTSTDTQYF. The CDR3, as DNA: TGCAGTGCTAGGACCCACGGATTTATTTCGACGAGCACAGATACGCAGTATTTT. V usage is TRBV20-1 and J usage is TRBJ2-3, with unresolved D. Looked up from germline, CDR1 is DFQATT and CDR2 is SNEGSKA (reference sequence). The CDR3 length is 18 residues. Trimming left V 3 bases short and J 0 bases short, with 22 bases between.

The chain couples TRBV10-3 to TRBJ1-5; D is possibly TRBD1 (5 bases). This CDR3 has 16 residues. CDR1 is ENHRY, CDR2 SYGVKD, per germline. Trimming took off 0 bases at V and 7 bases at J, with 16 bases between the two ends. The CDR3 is CAISESSRGVRQPQHF. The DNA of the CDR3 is TGTGCCATCAGTGAGTCCTCTCGGGGGGTTCGGCAGCCCCAGCATTTT.

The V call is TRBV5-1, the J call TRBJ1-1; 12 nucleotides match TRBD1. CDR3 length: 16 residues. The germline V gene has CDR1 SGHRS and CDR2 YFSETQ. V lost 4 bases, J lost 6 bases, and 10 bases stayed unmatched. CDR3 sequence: CASSGTGGRWAAEAFF. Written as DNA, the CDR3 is TGCGCCAGCAGCGGGACAGGGGGCAGGTGGGCTGCTGAAGCTTTCTTT. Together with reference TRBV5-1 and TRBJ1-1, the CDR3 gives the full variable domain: KAGVTQTPRYLIKTRGQQVTLSCSPISGHRSVSWYQQTPGQGLQFLFEYFSETQRNKGNFPGRFSGRQFSNSRSEMNVSTLELGDSALYLCASSGTGGRWAAEAFFGQGTRLTVV.

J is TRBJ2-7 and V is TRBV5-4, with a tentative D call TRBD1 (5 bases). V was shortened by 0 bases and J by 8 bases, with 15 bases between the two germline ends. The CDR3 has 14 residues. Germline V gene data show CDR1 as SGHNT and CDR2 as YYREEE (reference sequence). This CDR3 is CASSLDNSPDKQYF. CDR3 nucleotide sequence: TGTGCCAGCAGCTTGGATAATAGCCCGGACAAGCAGTACTTC.

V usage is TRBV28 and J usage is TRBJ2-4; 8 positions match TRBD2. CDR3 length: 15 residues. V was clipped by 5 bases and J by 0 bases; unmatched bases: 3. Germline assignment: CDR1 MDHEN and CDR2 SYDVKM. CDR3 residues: CASSHRGGAKNIQYF. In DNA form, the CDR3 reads TGTGCCAGCAGTCACCGGGGGGGAGCCAAAAACATTCAGTACTTC.

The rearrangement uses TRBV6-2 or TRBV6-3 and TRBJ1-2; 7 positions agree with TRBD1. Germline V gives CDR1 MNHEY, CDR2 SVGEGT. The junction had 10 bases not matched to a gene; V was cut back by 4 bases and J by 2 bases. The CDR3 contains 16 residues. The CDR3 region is CASSSFPGTANYGYTF. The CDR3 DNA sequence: TGTGCCAGCAGTTCCTTCCCCGGGACAGCGAACTATGGCTACACCTTC.